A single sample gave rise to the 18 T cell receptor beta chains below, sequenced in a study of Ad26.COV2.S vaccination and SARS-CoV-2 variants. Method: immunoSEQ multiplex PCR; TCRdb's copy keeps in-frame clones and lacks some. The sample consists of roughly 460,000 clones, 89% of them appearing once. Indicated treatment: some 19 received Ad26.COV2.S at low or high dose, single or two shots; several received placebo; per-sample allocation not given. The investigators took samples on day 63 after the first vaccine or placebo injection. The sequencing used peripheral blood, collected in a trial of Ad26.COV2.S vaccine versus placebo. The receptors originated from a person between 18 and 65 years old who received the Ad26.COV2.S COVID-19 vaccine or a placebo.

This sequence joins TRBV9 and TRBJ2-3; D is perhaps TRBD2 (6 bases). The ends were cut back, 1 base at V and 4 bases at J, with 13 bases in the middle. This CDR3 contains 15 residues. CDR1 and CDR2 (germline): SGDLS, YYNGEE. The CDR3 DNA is TGTGCCAGCAGCGTATACGGCGGGGTCGCAGATACGCAGTATTTT. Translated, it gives CASSVYGGVADTQYF.

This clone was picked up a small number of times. In DNA, the CDR3 is TGTGCCAGCAGTACCGGGACGGGGAACACTGAAGCTTTCTTT. The encoded protein is CASSTGTGNTEAFF. This rearrangement joins TRBV6-5 to TRBJ1-1; D is possibly TRBD1 (5 bases). In germline, CDR1 is MNHEY, CDR2 SVGAGI. This CDR3 is built from 14 residues. Trimming stripped 5 bases from V and 1 base from J, with 11 bases between.

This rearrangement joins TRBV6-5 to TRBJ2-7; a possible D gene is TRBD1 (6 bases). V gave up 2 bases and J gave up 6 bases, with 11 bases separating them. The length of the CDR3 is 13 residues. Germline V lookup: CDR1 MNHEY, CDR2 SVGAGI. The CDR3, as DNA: TGTGCCAGCAGTTACGGGCAGGGGCTCGAGCAGTACTTC. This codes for CASSYGQGLEQYF.

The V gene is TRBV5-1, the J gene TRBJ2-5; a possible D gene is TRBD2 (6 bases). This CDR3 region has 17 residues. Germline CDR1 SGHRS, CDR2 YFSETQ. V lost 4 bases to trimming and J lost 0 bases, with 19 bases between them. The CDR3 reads CASSPVGGVDYQETQYF. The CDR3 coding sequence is TGCGCCAGCAGCCCGGTGGGCGGGGTCGACTACCAAGAGACCCAGTACTTC.

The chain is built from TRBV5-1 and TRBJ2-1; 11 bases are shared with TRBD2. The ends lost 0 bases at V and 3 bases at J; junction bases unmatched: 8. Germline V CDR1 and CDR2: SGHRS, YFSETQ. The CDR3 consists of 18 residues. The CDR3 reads CASSLVVLAGGGYNEQFF. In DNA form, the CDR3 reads TGCGCCAGCAGCTTGGTTGTCCTAGCGGGGGGAGGCTACAATGAGCAGTTCTTC.

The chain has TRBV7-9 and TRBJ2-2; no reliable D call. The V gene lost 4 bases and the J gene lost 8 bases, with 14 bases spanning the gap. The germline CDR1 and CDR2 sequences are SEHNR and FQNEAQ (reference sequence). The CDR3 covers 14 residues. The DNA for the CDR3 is TGTGCCAGCAGCTGGGCTCCGCCATCTGGGGAGCTGTTTTTT. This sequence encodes CASSWAPPSGELFF.

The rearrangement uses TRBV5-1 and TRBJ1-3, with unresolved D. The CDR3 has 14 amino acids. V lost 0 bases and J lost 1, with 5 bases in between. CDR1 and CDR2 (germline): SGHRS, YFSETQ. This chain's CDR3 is CASSLGTSGNTIYF. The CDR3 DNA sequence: TGCGCCAGCAGCTTGGGGACGTCTGGAAACACCATATATTTT.

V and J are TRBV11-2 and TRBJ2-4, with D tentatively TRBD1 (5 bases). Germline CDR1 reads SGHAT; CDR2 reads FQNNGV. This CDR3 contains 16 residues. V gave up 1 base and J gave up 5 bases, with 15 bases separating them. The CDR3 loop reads CASSLVGASRENIQYF. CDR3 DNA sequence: TGTGCCAGCAGCTTAGTAGGGGCAAGTAGGGAAAACATTCAGTACTTC.

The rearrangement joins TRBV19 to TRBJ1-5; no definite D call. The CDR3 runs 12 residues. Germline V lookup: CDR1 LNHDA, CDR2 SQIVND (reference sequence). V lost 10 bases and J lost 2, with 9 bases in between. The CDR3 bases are TGTGCCATTTCGATGGGCAATCAGCCCCAGCATTTT. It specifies CAISMGNQPQHF.

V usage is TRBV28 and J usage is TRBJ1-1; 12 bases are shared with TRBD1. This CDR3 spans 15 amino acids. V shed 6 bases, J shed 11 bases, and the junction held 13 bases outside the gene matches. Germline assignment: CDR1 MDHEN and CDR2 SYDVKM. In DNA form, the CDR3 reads TGTGCCAGCAGCCCCCCGGGACAGGGGGCGTCGGAGGCTTTCTTT. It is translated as CASSPPGQGASEAFF.

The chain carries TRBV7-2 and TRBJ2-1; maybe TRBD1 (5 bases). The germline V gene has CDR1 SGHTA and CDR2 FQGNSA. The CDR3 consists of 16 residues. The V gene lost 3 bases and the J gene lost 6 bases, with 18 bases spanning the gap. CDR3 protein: CASSLFGPNGANEQFF. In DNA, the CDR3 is TGTGCCAGCAGCTTGTTTGGGCCAAATGGGGCCAATGAGCAGTTCTTC. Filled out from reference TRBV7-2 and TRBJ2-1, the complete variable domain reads GAGVSQSPSNKVTEKGKDVELRCDPISGHTALYWYRQSLGQGLEFLIYFQGNSAPDKSGLPSDRFSAERTGGSVSTLTIQRTQQEDSAVYLCASSLFGPNGANEQFFGPGTRLTVL.

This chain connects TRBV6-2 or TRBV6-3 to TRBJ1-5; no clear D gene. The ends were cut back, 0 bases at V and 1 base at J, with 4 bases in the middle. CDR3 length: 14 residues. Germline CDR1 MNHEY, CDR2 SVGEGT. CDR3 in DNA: TGTGCCAGCAGTTACTCGGGGAGCAATCAGCCCCAGCATTTT. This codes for CASSYSGSNQPQHF.

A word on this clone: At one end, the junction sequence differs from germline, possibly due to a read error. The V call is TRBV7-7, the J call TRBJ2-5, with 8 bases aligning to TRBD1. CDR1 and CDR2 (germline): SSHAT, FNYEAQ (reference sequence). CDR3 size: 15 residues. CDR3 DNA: TGTGCTAGCAGCTTAGCAGGGGGCGGGCAAGAGACCCAGTACTTC. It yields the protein CASSLAGGGQETQYF.

The CDR3 loop is CASSLMSGTYNEQFF. In DNA, the CDR3 is TGTGCCAGCAGCTTAATGAGCGGGACCTACAATGAGCAGTTCTTC. The chain couples TRBV7-8 to TRBJ2-1; TRBD2 matches 7 bases. This CDR3 is 15 amino acids long. The J segment lost 2 bases and the V segment lost 2 bases, leaving 3 bases of the junction unmatched. Germline V gives CDR1 SGHVS, CDR2 FQNEAQ. The full variable domain, its missing parts supplied by reference TRBV7-8 and TRBJ2-1, is GAGVSQSPRYKVAKRGQDVALRCDPISGHVSLFWYQQALGQGPEFLTYFQNEAQLDKSGLPSDRFFAERPEGSVSTLKIQRTQQEDSAVYLCASSLMSGTYNEQFFGPGTRLTVL.

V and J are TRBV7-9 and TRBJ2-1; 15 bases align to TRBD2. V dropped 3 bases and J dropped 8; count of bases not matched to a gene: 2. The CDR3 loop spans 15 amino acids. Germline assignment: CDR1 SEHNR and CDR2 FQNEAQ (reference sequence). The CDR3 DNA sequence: TGTGCCAGCAGCTTCGGACTAGCGGGGGGGCATGAGCAGTTCTTC. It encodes CASSFGLAGGHEQFF.

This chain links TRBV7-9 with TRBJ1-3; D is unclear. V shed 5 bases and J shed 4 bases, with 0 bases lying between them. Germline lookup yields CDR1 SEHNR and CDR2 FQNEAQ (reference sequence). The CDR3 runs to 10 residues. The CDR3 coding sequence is TGTGCCAGCAGCGGAAACACCATATATTTT. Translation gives CASSGNTIYF.

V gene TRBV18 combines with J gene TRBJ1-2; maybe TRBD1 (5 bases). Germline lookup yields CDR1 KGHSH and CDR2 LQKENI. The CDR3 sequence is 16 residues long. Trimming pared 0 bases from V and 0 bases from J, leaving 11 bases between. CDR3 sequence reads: CASSPPPGPSNYGYTF. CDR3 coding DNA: TGTGCCAGCTCACCACCCCCGGGACCGTCTAACTATGGCTACACCTTC.

CDR3 amino acids: CASTRRGGTDTQYF. In DNA form, the CDR3 reads TGTGCCAGCACCAGAAGGGGTGGCACAGATACGCAGTATTTT. This sequence joins TRBV6-5 and TRBJ2-3; D perhaps matches TRBD1 (5 bases). The germline CDR1 and CDR2 sequences are MNHEY and SVGAGI. This CDR3 spans 14 amino acids. Trimming cost V 7 bases and J 1 base, with 12 bases left between them.